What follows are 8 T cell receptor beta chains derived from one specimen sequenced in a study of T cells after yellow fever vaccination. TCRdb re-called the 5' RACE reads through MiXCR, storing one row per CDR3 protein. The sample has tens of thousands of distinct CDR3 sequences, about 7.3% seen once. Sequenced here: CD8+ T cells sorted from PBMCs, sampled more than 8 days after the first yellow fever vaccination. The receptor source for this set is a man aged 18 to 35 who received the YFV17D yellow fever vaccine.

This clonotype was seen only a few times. The CDR3 here is CASSPPFTSLAYNEQFF. DNA for the CDR3: TGTGCCAGCAGCCCCCCATTTACAAGCTTAGCCTACAATGAGCAGTTCTTC. The chain carries TRBV7-9 and TRBJ2-1; D remains ambiguous. This CDR3 comprises 17 residues. Trimming took 5 bases from V and 2 from J, leaving 19 bases between them. CDR1 and CDR2 (germline): SEHNR, FQNEAQ (reference sequence).

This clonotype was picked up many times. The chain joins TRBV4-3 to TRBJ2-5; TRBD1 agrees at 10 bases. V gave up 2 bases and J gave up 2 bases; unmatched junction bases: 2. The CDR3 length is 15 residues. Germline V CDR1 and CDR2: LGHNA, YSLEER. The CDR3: CASSQPGQGQETQYF. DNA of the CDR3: TGCGCCAGCAGCCAACCGGGACAGGGGCAAGAGACCCAGTACTTC.

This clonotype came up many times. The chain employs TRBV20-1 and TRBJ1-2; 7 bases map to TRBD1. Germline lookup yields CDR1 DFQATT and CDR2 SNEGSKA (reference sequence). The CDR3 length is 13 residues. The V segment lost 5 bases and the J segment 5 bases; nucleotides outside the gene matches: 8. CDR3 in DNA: TGCAGTGCTTTACAGGGGTTTAATTATGGCTACACCTTC. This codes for CSALQGFNYGYTF.

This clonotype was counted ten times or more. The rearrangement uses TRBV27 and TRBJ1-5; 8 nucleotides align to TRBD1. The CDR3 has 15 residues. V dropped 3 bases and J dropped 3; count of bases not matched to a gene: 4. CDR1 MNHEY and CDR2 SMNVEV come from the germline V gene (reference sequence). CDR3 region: CASSFATGVNQPQHF. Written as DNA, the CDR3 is TGTGCCAGCAGTTTTGCGACAGGGGTCAATCAGCCCCAGCATTTT.

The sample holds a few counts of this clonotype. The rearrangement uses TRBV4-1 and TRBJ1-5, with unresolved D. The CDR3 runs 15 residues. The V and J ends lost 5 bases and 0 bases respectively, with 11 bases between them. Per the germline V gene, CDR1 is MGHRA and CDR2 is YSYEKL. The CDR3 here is CASSERHVSNQPQHF. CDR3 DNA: TGCGCCAGCAGCGAGCGACACGTTAGCAATCAGCCCCAGCATTTT.

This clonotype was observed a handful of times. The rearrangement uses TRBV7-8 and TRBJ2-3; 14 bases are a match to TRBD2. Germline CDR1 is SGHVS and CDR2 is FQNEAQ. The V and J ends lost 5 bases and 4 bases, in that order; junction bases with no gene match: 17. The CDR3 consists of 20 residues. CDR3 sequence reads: CASSGVGGTSGGPRADTQYF. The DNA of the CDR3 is TGTGCCAGCAGCGGGGTAGGGGGGACTAGCGGGGGCCCCAGGGCAGATACGCAGTATTTT.

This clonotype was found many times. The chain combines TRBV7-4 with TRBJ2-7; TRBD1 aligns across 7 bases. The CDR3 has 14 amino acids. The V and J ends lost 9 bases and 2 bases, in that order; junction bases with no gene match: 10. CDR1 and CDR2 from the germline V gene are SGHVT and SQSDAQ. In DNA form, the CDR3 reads TGTGCCAGGAGATCCGGGACAGACACCTACGAGCAGTACGTC. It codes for CARRSGTDTYEQYV.

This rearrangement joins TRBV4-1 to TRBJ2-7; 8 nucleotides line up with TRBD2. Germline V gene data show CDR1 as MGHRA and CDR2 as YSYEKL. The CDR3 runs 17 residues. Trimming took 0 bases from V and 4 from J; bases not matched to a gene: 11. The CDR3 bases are TGCGCCAGCAGCCAAGATGCGGGGGGTGTAGTTAAGTACGAGCAGTACTTC. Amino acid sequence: CASSQDAGGVVKYEQYF.